The clone carrying this T cell receptor (beta chain) was counted a single time. This record belongs to a study of control samples from healthy donors and cancer patients. Here immunoSEQ multiplex PCR was the method, and the copy in TCRdb shows in-frame clones only, minus some. The profile covers about 98,000 clones, with 70% to 80% appearing a single time and roughly a tenth taken by the ten largest. The germline CDR1 and CDR2 sequences are GTSNPN and SVGIG (reference sequence). J lost 4 bases, V lost 0 bases, and 5 bases had no gene match. The CDR3 has 15 residues. The V gene is TRBV30, the J gene TRBJ1-2; 10 bases align to TRBD1. The sequence came from a woman aged 25 to 39 in good health. The sequencing input was blood. The CDR3 DNA is TGTGCCTGGAGTGTCGACAGGGGGCGAAGCTATGGCTACACCTTC. The encoded protein is CAWSVDRGRSYGYTF.